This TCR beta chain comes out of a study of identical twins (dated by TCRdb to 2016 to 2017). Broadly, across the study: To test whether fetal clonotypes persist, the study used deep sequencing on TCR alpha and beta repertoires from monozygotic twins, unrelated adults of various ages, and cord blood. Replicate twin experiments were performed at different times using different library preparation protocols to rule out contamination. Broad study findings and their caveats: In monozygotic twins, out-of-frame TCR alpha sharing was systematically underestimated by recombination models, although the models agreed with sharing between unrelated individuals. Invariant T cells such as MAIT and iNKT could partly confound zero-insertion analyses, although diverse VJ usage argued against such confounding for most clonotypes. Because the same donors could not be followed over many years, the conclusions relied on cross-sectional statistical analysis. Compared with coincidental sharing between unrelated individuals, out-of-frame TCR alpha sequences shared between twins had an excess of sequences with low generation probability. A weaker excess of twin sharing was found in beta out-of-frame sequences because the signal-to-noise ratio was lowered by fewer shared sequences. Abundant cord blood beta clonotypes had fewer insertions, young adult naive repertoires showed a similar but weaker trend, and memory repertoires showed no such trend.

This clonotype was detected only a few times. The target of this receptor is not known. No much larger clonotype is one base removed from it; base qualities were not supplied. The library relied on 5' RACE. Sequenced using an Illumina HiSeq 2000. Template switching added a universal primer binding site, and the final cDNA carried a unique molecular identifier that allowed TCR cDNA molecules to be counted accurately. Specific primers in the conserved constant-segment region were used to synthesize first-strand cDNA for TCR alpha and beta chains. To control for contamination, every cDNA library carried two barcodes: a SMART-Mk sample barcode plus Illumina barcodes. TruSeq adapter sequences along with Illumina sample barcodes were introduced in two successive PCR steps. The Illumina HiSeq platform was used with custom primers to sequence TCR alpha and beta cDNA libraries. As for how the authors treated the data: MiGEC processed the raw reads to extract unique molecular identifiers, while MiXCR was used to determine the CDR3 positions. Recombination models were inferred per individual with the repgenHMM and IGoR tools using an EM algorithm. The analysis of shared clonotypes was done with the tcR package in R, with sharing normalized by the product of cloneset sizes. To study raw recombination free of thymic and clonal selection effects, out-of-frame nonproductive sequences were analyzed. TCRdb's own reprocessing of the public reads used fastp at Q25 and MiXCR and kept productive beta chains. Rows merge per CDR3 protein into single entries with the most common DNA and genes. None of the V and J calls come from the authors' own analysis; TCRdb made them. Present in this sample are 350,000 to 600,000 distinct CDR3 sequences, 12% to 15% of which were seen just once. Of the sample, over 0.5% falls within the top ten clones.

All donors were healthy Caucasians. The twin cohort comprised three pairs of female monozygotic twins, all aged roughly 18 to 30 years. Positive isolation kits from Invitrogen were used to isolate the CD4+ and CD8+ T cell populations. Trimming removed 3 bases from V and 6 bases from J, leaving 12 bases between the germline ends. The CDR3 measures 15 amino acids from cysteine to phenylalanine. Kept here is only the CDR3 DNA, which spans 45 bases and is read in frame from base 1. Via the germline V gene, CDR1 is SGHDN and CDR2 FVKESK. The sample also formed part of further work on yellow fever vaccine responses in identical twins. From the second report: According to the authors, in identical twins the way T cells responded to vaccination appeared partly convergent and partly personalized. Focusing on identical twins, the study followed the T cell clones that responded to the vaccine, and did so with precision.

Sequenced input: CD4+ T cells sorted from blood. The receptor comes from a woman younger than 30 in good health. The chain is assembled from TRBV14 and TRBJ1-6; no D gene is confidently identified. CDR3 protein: CASSQLLQFNSPLHF. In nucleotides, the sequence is TGTGCCAGCAGCCAGCTGTTACAGTTTAATTCACCCCTCCACTTT.